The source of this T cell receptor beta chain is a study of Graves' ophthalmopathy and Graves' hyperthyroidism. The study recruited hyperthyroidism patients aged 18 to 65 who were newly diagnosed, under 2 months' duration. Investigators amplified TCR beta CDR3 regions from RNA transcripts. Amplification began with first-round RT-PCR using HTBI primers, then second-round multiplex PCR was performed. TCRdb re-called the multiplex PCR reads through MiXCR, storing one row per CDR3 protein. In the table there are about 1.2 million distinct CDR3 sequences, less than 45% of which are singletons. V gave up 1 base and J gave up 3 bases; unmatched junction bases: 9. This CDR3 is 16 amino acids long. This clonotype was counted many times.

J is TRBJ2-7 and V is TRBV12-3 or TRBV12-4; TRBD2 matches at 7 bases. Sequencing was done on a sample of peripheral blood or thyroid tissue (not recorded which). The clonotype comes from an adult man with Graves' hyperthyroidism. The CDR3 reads CASSLGSSGEYYEQYF. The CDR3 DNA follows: TGTGCCAGCAGTTTAGGTTCTAGCGGTGAATACTACGAGCAGTACTTC.